This T cell receptor beta chain was recorded in a study of technical replicates of blood from a handful of donors. From germline, CDR1 is MNHNS and CDR2 SASEGT. With 7 bases removed from V and 8 bases from J, the gap between germline ends came to 8 bases. The CDR3 runs 10 residues. Some clones are missing from TCRdb's copy, which holds only in-frame ones; the method was immunoSEQ multiplex PCR. The repertoire consists of approximately 80,000 clones, with about 91% occurring once and the leading ten covering less than 0.3%. The TCR was taken from a human donor in good health. The source material was T cells isolated from PBMCs. The gene calls are TRBV6-1 and TRBJ1-1; D uncertain. DNA of the CDR3: TGTGCCAGCATACCGGAGGAAGCTTTCTTT. Translation: CASIPEEAFF.